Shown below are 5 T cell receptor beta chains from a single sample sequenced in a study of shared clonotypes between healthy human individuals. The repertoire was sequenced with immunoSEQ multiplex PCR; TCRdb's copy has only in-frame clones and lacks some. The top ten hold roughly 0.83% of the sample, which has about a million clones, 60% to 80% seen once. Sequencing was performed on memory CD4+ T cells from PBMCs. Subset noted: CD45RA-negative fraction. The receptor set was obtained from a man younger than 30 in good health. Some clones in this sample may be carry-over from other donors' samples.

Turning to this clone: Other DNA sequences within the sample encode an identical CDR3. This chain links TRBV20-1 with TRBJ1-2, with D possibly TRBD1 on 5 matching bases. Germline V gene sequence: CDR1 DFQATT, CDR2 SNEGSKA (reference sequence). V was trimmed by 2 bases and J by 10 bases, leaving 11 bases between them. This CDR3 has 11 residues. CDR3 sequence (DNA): TGCAGTGCTAGACTCGCAGGGTCCTACACCTTC. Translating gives CSARLAGSYTF.

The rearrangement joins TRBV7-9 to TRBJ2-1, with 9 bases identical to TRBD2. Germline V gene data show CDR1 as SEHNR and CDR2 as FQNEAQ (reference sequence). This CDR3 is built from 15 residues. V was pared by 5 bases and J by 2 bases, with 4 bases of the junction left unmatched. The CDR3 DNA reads TGTGCCAGCAGCCTTATAGCGGGAGCCTACAATGAGCAGTTCTTC. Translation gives CASSLIAGAYNEQFF.

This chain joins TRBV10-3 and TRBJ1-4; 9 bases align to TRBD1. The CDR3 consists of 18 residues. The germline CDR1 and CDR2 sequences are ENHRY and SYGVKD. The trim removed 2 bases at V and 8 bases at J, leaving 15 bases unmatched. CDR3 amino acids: CAISEGPGQGPVGEKLFF. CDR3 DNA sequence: TGTGCCATCAGTGAGGGACCGGGACAGGGTCCGGTGGGGGAAAAACTGTTTTTT.

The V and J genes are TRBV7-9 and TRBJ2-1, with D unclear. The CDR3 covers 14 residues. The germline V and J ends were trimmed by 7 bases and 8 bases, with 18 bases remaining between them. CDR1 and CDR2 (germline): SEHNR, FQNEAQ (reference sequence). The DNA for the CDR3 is TGTGCCAGCACCCCGAGGAACAGCCTGGATGAGCAGTTCTTC. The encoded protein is CASTPRNSLDEQFF.

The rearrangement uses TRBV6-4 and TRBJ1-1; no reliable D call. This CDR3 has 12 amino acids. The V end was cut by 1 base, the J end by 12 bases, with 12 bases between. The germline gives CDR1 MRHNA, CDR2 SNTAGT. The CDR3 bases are TGTGCCAGCAGTGACTGGGAAGGGAGACCTTTCTTT. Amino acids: CASSDWEGRPFF.